This T cell receptor beta chain came from a study of T-cell reconstitution after alpha-beta-depleted transplantation in children. Study-wide points: Surviving recipient T cells and thymic progenitors accounted for the high day-60 TCRbeta diversity observed in some patients. T-cell counts and diversity were attributed mostly to newly produced T cells one year after transplant. By about two months after transplant, alpha-beta T cells reportedly arose from several hundred graft clones that had expanded.

There are a few counts of this clonotype. Its antigen is undetermined. The V gene's germline CDR1 is SEHNR and CDR2 FQNEAQ (reference sequence). V dropped 3 bases and J dropped 5; count of bases not matched to a gene: 7. This CDR3 has 15 amino acids. TCRbeta library preparation incorporated unique molecular identifiers. TCRdb re-derived calls from the PCR reads in MiXCR, one entry per CDR3 protein. The data contain 100,000 to 130,000 distinct CDR3 sequences, around 6.4% of them singletons. The TCR comes from a male patient aged 2 to 10 who had a stem cell transplant for acute lymphoblastic leukemia, so the T cells may come from the graft donor. The chain links TRBV7-9 to TRBJ2-5; 9 bases match TRBD1. The material was PBMCs, mostly from graft donor cells, obtained 360 days after TCRalphabeta/CD19-depleted stem cell transplant. In nucleotides, the CDR3 is TGTGCCAGCAGCTTCCCGGGACAGGGAGCGGAGACCCAGTACTTC. This sequence encodes CASSFPGQGAETQYF.